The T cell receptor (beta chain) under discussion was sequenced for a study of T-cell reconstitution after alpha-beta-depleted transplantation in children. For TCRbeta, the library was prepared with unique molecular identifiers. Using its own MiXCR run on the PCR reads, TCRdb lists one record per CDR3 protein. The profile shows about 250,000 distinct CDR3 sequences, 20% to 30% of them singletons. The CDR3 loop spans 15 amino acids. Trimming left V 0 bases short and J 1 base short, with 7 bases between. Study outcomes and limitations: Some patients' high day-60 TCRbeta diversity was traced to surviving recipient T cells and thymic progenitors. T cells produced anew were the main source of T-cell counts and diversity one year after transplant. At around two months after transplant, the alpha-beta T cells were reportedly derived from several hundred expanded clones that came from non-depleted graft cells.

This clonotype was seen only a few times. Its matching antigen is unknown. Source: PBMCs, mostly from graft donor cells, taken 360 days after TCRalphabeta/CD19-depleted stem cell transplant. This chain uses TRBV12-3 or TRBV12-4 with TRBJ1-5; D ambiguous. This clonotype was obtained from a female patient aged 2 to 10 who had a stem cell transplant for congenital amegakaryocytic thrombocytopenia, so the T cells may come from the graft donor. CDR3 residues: CASSLAGPSNQPQHF. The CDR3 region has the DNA TGTGCCAGCAGTTTAGCCGGACCAAGCAATCAGCCCCAGCATTTT.